This T cell receptor (beta chain) comes out of a study of cytomegalovirus exposure and HLA in healthy donors. In the study overall: An early data release held 70 million to 90 million unique TCRs from HLA-typed donors. General study points: A later analysis found most CMV-associated TCR beta chains apparently HLA-restricted. Association with HLA alleles at 0.05 false discovery rate was found for 16,951 TCR beta sequences in a later analysis. It was assumed in the presence/absence analyses that sequencing depth was roughly uniform across donors.

The CDR3 is made up of 15 amino acids. The germline V gene encodes CDR1 LNHDA and CDR2 SQIVND (reference sequence). The ends lost 11 bases at V and 0 bases at J; junction bases unmatched: 12. PCR employed 60 Vbeta and 13 Jbeta primers. Repertoires were generated with immunoSEQ multiplex PCR, while TCRdb's copy carries only in-frame clones and drops some. The table shows around 190,000 clones, with 65% to 85% occurring only once. This clone was detected a few times. As yet, its antigen is unknown. The sample comprised PBMCs. This chain connects TRBV19 to TRBJ1-2; 7 positions agree with TRBD1. The sequence was collected from a woman aged 18 to 35 in good health and CMV-seronegative. The CDR3 DNA reads as TGTGCCTCCAGAGGTGGGCAGGGGGCTAACTATGGCTACACCTTC. This codes for CASRGGQGANYGYTF.